A single sample gave rise to the 23 T cell receptor beta chains below, sequenced in a study of shared clonotypes between healthy human individuals. Assay used: immunoSEQ multiplex PCR; TCRdb lists only in-frame clones, some missing. The sample lists about 770,000 clones, roughly 72% seen once, with 1.8% in the top ten. The sample taken for sequencing was memory CD4+ T cells sorted from blood. Subset reported: CD45RA-negative fraction. Every receptor here comes from a woman aged 25 to 39 in good health.

This chain uses TRBV7-8 with TRBJ1-5; perhaps TRBD1 as D (6 bases). CDR3 length: 20 residues. V lost 5 bases, J lost 0 bases, and 26 bases lay in between. Germline-derived CDR1 and CDR2 are SGHVS and FQNEAQ. The CDR3 bases are TGTGCCAGCAGCAGAACCCTGGGACACAACTCTATTCTTAGCAATCAGCCCCAGCATTTT. This gives the protein CASSRTLGHNSILSNQPQHF.

This clone was observed at least ten times. This chain uses TRBV27 with TRBJ2-2; no reliable D call. Germline CDR1 reads MNHEY; CDR2 reads SMNVEV (reference sequence). The CDR3 is 13 amino acids. V was pared by 8 bases and J by 4 bases, with 11 bases between. This CDR3 reads CASGFRVTGELFF. The CDR3 region has the DNA TGTGCCAGCGGCTTTAGGGTCACCGGGGAGCTGTTTTTT.

The chain is built from TRBV30 and TRBJ1-5; tentatively, D is TRBD1 (5 bases). This CDR3 is built from 13 residues. Germline lookup yields CDR1 GTSNPN and CDR2 SVGIG (reference sequence). Trimming took 3 bases from V and 7 from J, leaving 13 bases between them. CDR3 residues: CAWSGGGEQPQHF. The CDR3 nucleotides are TGTGCCTGGAGCGGGGGAGGAGAACAGCCCCAGCATTTT.

Comments on this clone: This specimen includes other DNA sequences encoding the same CDR3. CDR3 sequence: CAWSVGGGGNTIYF. CDR3 coding DNA: TGTGCCTGGAGTGTAGGGGGCGGTGGAAACACCATATATTTT. This rearrangement joins TRBV30 to TRBJ1-3; 7 bases match TRBD1. There are 14 residues in the CDR3. The trim removed 0 bases at V and 3 bases at J, leaving 2 bases unmatched. The germline gives CDR1 GTSNPN, CDR2 SVGIG (reference sequence).

The CDR3 loop is CASSFPSSGANVLTF. The CDR3 coding sequence is TGTGCCAGCAGTTTCCCGAGCTCTGGGGCCAACGTCCTGACTTTC. The chain links TRBV6-6 to TRBJ2-6; no definite D call. Trimming removed 4 bases from V and 0 bases from J, with 7 bases in between. Germline V lookup: CDR1 MNHNY, CDR2 SVGAGI (reference sequence). This CDR3 region has 15 residues.

The chain employs TRBV5-1 and TRBJ2-1; 9 positions match TRBD2. Looked up from germline, CDR1 is SGHRS and CDR2 is YFSETQ. This CDR3 is 16 amino acids long. Unmatched junction bases numbered 12, after V lost 4 bases and J lost 7 bases. The CDR3 loop is CASSRSGSPKTNEQFF. The CDR3, as DNA: TGCGCCAGCAGCCGTAGCGGGAGCCCCAAAACAAATGAGCAGTTCTTC.

The gene calls are TRBV25-1 and TRBJ1-5; D is possibly TRBD1 (6 bases). Trimming stripped 4 bases from V and 2 bases from J, with 9 bases between. There are 14 residues in the CDR3. CDR1 and CDR2 (germline): MGHDK, SYGVNS. The CDR3 bases are TGTGCCAGCAGTGCACAGGGAGGCAATCAGCCCCAGCATTTT. It specifies CASSAQGGNQPQHF.

This sequence joins TRBV5-6 and TRBJ2-7; D not resolved. From germline, CDR1 is SGHDT and CDR2 YYEEEE. Trimming shortened V by 0 bases and J by 2 bases, and 9 bases separated the two germline ends. This CDR3 has 14 residues. CDR3 loop: CASSLVTDAYEQYF. CDR3 sequence (DNA): TGTGCCAGCAGCTTGGTGACGGATGCCTACGAGCAGTACTTC.

The chain couples TRBV10-2 to TRBJ2-7; 7 nucleotides align to TRBD1. Trimming removed 2 bases from V and 6 bases from J; junction bases left unmatched: 4. Germline CDR1 is WSHSY and CDR2 is SAAADI. This CDR3 region has 13 residues. The CDR3 loop reads CASSEPDRPEQYF. CDR3 in DNA: TGCGCCAGCAGTGAGCCGGACAGGCCCGAGCAGTACTTC.

The table lists this clone with a count of one. The V and J genes are TRBV19 and TRBJ2-1, with D hard to call. CDR3 length: 14 amino acids. The ends were cut back, 5 bases at V and 0 bases at J, with 8 bases in the middle. Germline V gives CDR1 LNHDA, CDR2 SQIVND (reference sequence). CDR3 amino acids: CASSPTVSYNEQFF. CDR3 DNA: TGTGCCAGTAGTCCTACTGTCTCCTACAATGAGCAGTTCTTC. Full variable domain (remainder filled in from reference TRBV19 and TRBJ2-1): DGGITQSPKYLFRKEGQNVTLSCEQNLNHDAMYWYRQDPGQGLRLIYYSQIVNDFQKGDIAEGYSVSREKKESFPLTVTSAQKNPTAFYLCASSPTVSYNEQFFGPGTRLTVL.

This chain connects TRBV7-8 to TRBJ2-3; no clear D. Germline CDR1 SGHVS, CDR2 FQNEAQ. Deletions cut 5 bases from V and 5 bases from J, with 23 bases between. The CDR3 spans 17 residues. CDR3 nucleotides: TGTGCCAGCAGCCCTAGTCCCAACCGGTTCCCAAAAGATACGCAGTATTTT. It specifies CASSPSPNRFPKDTQYF.

The gene calls are TRBV6-6 and TRBJ2-2, with 12 bases that match TRBD2. J lost 5 bases, V lost 4 bases, and 2 bases had no gene match. Per the germline V gene, CDR1 is MNHNY and CDR2 is SVGAGI (reference sequence). The CDR3 contains 15 residues. The CDR3 sequence is CASSSTSGSTGELFF. The CDR3 DNA is TGTGCCAGCAGTTCGACTAGCGGGAGTACCGGGGAGCTGTTTTTT.

This chain's CDR3 is CASSERQVKIYEQYF. For the CDR3, the DNA is TGTGCCAGCAGTGAAAGACAGGTCAAGATTTACGAGCAGTACTTC. The chain employs TRBV28 and TRBJ2-7; TRBD1 might be the D (6 bases). The CDR3 totals 15 residues. Trimming stripped 5 bases from V and 4 bases from J, with 18 bases between. The V gene's germline CDR1 is MDHEN and CDR2 SYDVKM.

This clone was seen only once. CDR3 region: CSAISPQHFPEAFF. The CDR3 DNA follows: TGCAGCGCCATTTCTCCGCAGCACTTCCCTGAAGCTTTCTTT. The chain links TRBV29-1 to TRBJ1-1; D not certain. Germline V CDR1 and CDR2: SQVTM, ANQGSEA. CDR3 length: 14 residues. V was shortened by 7 bases and J by 6 bases, with 21 bases between the two germline ends.

V gene TRBV11-2 combines with J gene TRBJ2-7; D may correspond to TRBD1 or TRBD2 (5 bases each). The CDR3 extends over 14 amino acids. Germline values: CDR1 SGHAT, CDR2 FQNNGV. V was pared by 4 bases and J by 2 bases, with 12 bases between. As DNA, the CDR3 is TGTGCCAGCAGCTACACGTTGGGGGCCTACGAGCAGTACTTC. It codes for CASSYTLGAYEQYF.

The chain is built from TRBV6-6 and TRBJ2-1; TRBD2 matches at 15 bases. This CDR3 has 16 amino acids. The V gene's germline CDR1 is MNHNY and CDR2 SVGAGI (reference sequence). V shed 5 bases, J shed 7 bases, and the junction held 6 bases outside the gene matches. The CDR3 loop reads CASSMSGTSGRNEQFF. CDR3 nucleotides: TGTGCCAGCAGTATGTCCGGGACTAGCGGGAGGAATGAGCAGTTCTTC.

The rearrangement joins TRBV27 to TRBJ2-2; D may be TRBD2 (5 bases). Germline assignment: CDR1 MNHEY and CDR2 SMNVEV (reference sequence). CDR3 length equals 21 residues. V was trimmed by 5 bases and J by 1 base, leaving 29 bases between them. The CDR3 protein is CASSAGKRFHQTGKNTGELFF. CDR3 sequence (DNA): TGTGCCAGCAGTGCCGGTAAACGTTTCCACCAAACCGGGAAGAACACCGGGGAGCTGTTTTTT.

The CDR3 nucleotides are TGTGCCAGCTCACAGAAGGCCGGGAGAGACTATGGCTACACCTTC. It specifies CASSQKAGRDYGYTF. This chain joins TRBV18 and TRBJ1-2; D unresolved. The germline CDR1 and CDR2 sequences are KGHSH and LQKENI. The CDR3 has 15 amino acids. V dropped 4 bases and J dropped 3 bases, with 15 bases sitting between them.

The rearrangement joins TRBV11-2 to TRBJ1-4, with D perhaps matching TRBD1 (6 bases). V lost 0 bases to trimming and J lost 7 bases, with 15 bases between them. The germline V gene has CDR1 SGHAT and CDR2 FQNNGV. The CDR3 length is 16 residues. CDR3 in amino acids: CASSLDVGGGLEKLFF. CDR3 DNA sequence: TGTGCCAGCAGCTTAGATGTGGGGGGCGGTCTTGAAAAACTGTTTTTT.

This clone was observed a few times. The CDR3 is CASSLGVRNTDTQYF. The CDR3 coding sequence is TGTGCCAGCAGCCTAGGGGTCAGGAACACAGATACGCAGTATTTT. The rearrangement links TRBV27 to TRBJ2-3; D is possibly TRBD1 (5 bases). Trimming took 6 bases from V and 2 from J, leaving 15 bases between them. This CDR3 spans 15 amino acids. Germline V gene sequence: CDR1 MNHEY, CDR2 SMNVEV (reference sequence).

V usage is TRBV5-1 and J usage is TRBJ1-5; 7 bases align to TRBD1. After removal of 0 bases from V and 6 bases from J, the junction contained 6 bases not matched to a gene. This CDR3 comprises 15 residues. CDR1 and CDR2 from the germline V gene are SGHRS and YFSETQ. DNA for the CDR3: TGCGCCAGCAGCTTGGGGGACAGTTTGGGTCAGCCCCAGCATTTT. Protein: CASSLGDSLGQPQHF.

This chain links TRBV28 with TRBJ1-4; the match to TRBD1 covers 11 bases. This CDR3 region has 15 residues. V shed 0 bases, J shed 8 bases, and the junction held 2 bases outside the gene matches. The germline V gene has CDR1 MDHEN and CDR2 SYDVKM. Here the CDR3 DNA reads TGTGCCAGCAGTTTATGGGACAGGGGGCCCGAAAAACTGTTTTTT. This codes for CASSLWDRGPEKLFF. Full variable domain (outside the CDR3, taken from reference TRBV28 and TRBJ1-4): DVKVTQSSRYLVKRTGEKVFLECVQDMDHENMFWYRQDPGLGLRLIYFSYDVKMKEKGDIPEGYSVSREKKERFSLILESASTNQTSMYLCASSLWDRGPEKLFFGSGTQLSVL.

In this sample, this clone turned up a few times. The chain has TRBV30 and TRBJ2-1, with D maybe TRBD2 (7 bases). The CDR3 sequence is 16 residues long. Germline V gene lookup returns CDR1 GTSNPN and CDR2 SVGIG (reference sequence). V lost 1 base to trimming and J lost 4 bases, with 17 bases between them. The CDR3 nucleotides read TGTGCCTGGAGTGGGGCCAGGGGAGGGTTTTACAATGAGCAGTTCTTC. Its translation is CAWSGARGGFYNEQFF.